The sequence of this TCR beta chain was determined in a study of T cell responses to AZD1222 COVID-19 vaccine. In the study overall: Second-dose intervals near 4 or 12 weeks were combined.

Details on this clone: Its antigen is not identified.

Measured with immunoSEQ multiplex PCR; TCRdb has only the in-frame clones, and not every one. Of around 110,000 clones detected, just over 85% appear once; the ten largest clones hold approximately 9.6%. Whole-study results and caveats: Spike-spanning, vaccine-associated CD4 TCRs were dominant at 160-218 and 743-854.

In germline, CDR1 is SGHAT, CDR2 FQNNGV. This CDR3 has 14 residues. V shed 5 bases, J shed 7 bases, and the junction held 5 bases outside the gene matches. The J gene is TRBJ1-4, the V gene TRBV11-2; 9 bases match TRBD1. This clonotype was obtained from an adult in good health. Sequencing was performed on peripheral blood, taken on day 0 of AZD1222 vaccination. The chain's CDR3 is CASSPGTGSEKLFF. As DNA, the CDR3 is TGTGCCAGCAGCCCCGGGACAGGGTCTGAAAAACTGTTTTTT.